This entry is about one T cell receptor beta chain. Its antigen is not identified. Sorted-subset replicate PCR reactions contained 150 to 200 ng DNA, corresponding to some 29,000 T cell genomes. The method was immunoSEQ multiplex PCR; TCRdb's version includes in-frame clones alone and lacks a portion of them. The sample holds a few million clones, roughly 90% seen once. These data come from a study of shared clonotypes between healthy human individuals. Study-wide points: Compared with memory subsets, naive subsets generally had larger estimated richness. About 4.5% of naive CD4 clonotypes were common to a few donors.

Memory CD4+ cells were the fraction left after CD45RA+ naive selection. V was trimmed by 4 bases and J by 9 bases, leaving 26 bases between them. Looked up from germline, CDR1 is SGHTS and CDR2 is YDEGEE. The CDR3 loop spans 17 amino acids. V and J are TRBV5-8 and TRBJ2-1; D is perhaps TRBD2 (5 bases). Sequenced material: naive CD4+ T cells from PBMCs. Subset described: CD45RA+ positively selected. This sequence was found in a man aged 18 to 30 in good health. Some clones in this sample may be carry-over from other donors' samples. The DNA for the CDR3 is TGTGCCAGCAGCGGGTGGTGGTCGGGGAGTAATTGGGCTGAGCAGTTCTTC. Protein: CASSGWWSGSNWAEQFF.